This T cell receptor (beta chain) appears in the sequencing data of a study of T cells in Graves' hyperthyroidism and ophthalmopathy. This clonotype was observed many times. Antigen specificity is unknown. Study results and limitations: Ophthalmopathy cases were set apart from stable hyperthyroidism by a 13 V-J model.

TCR beta CDR3 regions were amplified from RNA. Primed by the HTBI set, a first-round RT-PCR was run on the TCR CDR3. In TCRdb, the multiplex PCR reads were re-called with MiXCR into one record per CDR3 protein. The table records hundreds of thousands of distinct CDR3 sequences, around 16% of them present only once. Patients aged 18 to 65 had newly diagnosed hyperthyroidism of under 2 months' duration. CDR3 length equals 14 residues. V lost 2 bases to trimming and J lost 4 bases; unmatched junction nucleotides: 2. In germline, CDR1 is SGHAT, CDR2 FQNNGV. V gene TRBV11-2 combines with J gene TRBJ2-3, with TRBD2 matching 8 bases. This clonotype was obtained from a woman aged 18-30 years with Graves' hyperthyroidism. The sequenced sample was blood. The CDR3 DNA sequence: TGTGCCAGCAGCTTACGGCGGGAGGCAGATACGCAGTATTTT. It yields the protein CASSLRREADTQYF.